Below, 8 T cell receptor beta chains from the same sample are listed, as sequenced in a study of blood T cell repertoires in COVID-19. Libraries were prepared by immunoSEQ multiplex PCR; TCRdb keeps only in-frame clonotypes and omits some of them. The sample lists about 330,000 clones; about 91% were seen once. Material: peripheral blood. The source is a man younger than 40 with COVID-19, enrolled during active disease.

This chain uses TRBV19 with TRBJ1-1; 10 bases fit TRBD1. With V trimmed by 6 bases and J by 4 bases, 5 bases remained unmatched. CDR3 size: 14 residues. The germline gives CDR1 LNHDA, CDR2 SQIVND (reference sequence). The CDR3 nucleotides read TGTGCCAGTAGCACCGGGACAGGGGTCACTGAAGCTTTCTTT. Residues: CASSTGTGVTEAFF.

This clone was counted ten times or more. V is TRBV6-5 and J is TRBJ1-5; tentatively, D is TRBD1 (5 bases). Germline assignment: CDR1 MNHEY and CDR2 SVGAGI. The CDR3 runs to 13 residues. With 4 bases removed from V and 7 bases from J, the gap between germline ends came to 11 bases. CDR3 protein: CASSSRALQPQHF. The CDR3 DNA follows: TGTGCCAGCAGTTCCAGGGCGTTACAGCCCCAGCATTTT.

This chain connects TRBV19 to TRBJ2-7; 8 nucleotides match TRBD2. CDR3 length: 14 residues. The ends lost 5 bases at V and 2 bases at J; junction bases unmatched: 5. CDR1 is LNHDA and CDR2 is SQIVND in the germline V gene (reference sequence). The CDR3 here is CASSFTSGTYEQYF. CDR3 DNA: TGTGCCAGTAGTTTCACTAGCGGTACCTACGAGCAGTACTTC.

A note on this clone: A junction boundary mismatches the germline segment, possibly from a read error. The chain joins TRBV27 to TRBJ2-6; D may be TRBD1 (6 bases). CDR3 size: 17 residues. The germline CDR1 and CDR2 sequences are MNHEY and SMNVEV (reference sequence). CDR3 DNA: TGTGCCAGCAGCTTATGGGGGCCCCTCTCTGGGGCCAACGTCCTGACTTTC. Amino acid sequence: CASSLWGPLSGANVLTF.

V is TRBV7-9 and J is TRBJ2-7, with D unclear. Germline CDR1 and CDR2: SEHNR and FQNEAQ (reference sequence). This CDR3 has 15 residues. Deletions cut 1 base from V and 0 bases from J, with 10 bases between. The CDR3 nucleotides read TGTGCCAGCAGCTTAGTATCCAGTTACTCCTACGAGCAGTACTTC. It is translated as CASSLVSSYSYEQYF.

V usage is TRBV7-2 and J usage is TRBJ1-6, with D perhaps matching TRBD1 (5 bases). The V end was cut by 3 bases, the J end by 9 bases, with 12 bases between. The CDR3 length is 14 residues. CDR1 is SGHTA, CDR2 FQGNSA, per germline. In nucleotides, the CDR3 is TGTGCCAGCAGCTTGGGGCTTGTCACTTCACCCCTCCACTTT. Protein product: CASSLGLVTSPLHF.

The table lists this clone with a few counts. V usage is TRBV9 and J usage is TRBJ2-2; D may be TRBD2 (6 bases). V gave up 6 bases and J gave up 2 bases, with 11 bases separating them. Germline assignment: CDR1 SGDLS and CDR2 YYNGEE. The CDR3 spans 14 residues. The CDR3 DNA reads TGTGCCAGCACCGGGACTTCCAACACCGGGGAGCTGTTTTTT. Amino acid sequence: CASTGTSNTGELFF.

The gene calls are TRBV7-2 and TRBJ2-7, with no clear D. The CDR3 is 13 residues long. Germline CDR1 reads SGHTA; CDR2 reads FQGNSA. Trimming shortened V by 8 bases and J by 0 bases, and 11 bases separated the two germline ends. CDR3 residues: CASRNSNSYEQYF. The CDR3, as DNA: TGTGCCAGCCGCAACTCCAACTCCTACGAGCAGTACTTC.